One T cell receptor (beta chain) is described in this entry. CDR1 LNHDA and CDR2 SQIVND come from the germline V gene (reference sequence). The ends were cut back, 3 bases at V and 0 bases at J, with 8 bases in the middle. The CDR3 loop spans 15 amino acids. The repertoire was sequenced with immunoSEQ multiplex PCR; TCRdb's copy has only in-frame clones and lacks some. The sample carries about 65,000 clones, roughly nine tenths recorded once. The data belong to a study of control samples from healthy donors and cancer patients. The V call is TRBV19, the J call TRBJ1-4, with D hard to call. The clonotype was recovered from a woman aged 45 to 65 with colorectal cancer. The sample taken for sequencing was PBMCs. The CDR3 coding sequence is TGTGCCAGTAGTATGGAAGCTGCAACTAATGAAAAACTGTTTTTT. As protein: CASSMEAATNEKLFF.